Shown below are 14 T cell receptor beta chains from a single sample sequenced in a study of shared clonotypes between healthy human individuals. TCRdb's table, derived via immunoSEQ multiplex PCR, lists solely in-frame clones and lacks some. The repertoire holds about 1.5 million clones, with 95% to 99% as singletons. Material for sequencing was naive CD4+ T cells sorted from blood. Stated subset: CD45RA+ positively selected. These receptors all come from a man between 25 and 39 years old in good health.

The J gene is TRBJ2-5, the V gene TRBV15; 7 bases are a match to TRBD1. This CDR3 is built from 16 residues. V lost 5 bases and J lost 5; bases outside the gene matches: 14. Germline V CDR1 and CDR2: LNHNV, YYDKDF (reference sequence). The CDR3 sequence: CATSGGPGTDSETQYF. The DNA of the CDR3 is TGTGCCACCAGCGGGGGTCCCGGGACAGATTCGGAGACCCAGTACTTC.

The chain carries TRBV7-6 and TRBJ2-3, with a weak D call TRBD2 (5 bases). The V end was cut by 1 base, the J end by 0 bases, with 8 bases between. This CDR3 is 15 amino acids long. Germline CDR1 and CDR2: SGHVS and FNYEAQ. The CDR3 coding sequence is TGTGCCAGCAGCTTAGATGGACTTAGCACAGATACGCAGTATTTT. Its protein is CASSLDGLSTDTQYF.

This clone showed up just once. The rearrangement links TRBV27 to TRBJ2-7; D not resolved. The CDR3 is 14 amino acids. The V and J ends lost 8 bases and 2 bases respectively, with 16 bases between them. Germline CDR1 and CDR2: MNHEY and SMNVEV (reference sequence). The CDR3 is CASRPPGYPYEQYF. In DNA, the CDR3 is TGTGCCAGCCGCCCCCCAGGATACCCCTACGAGCAGTACTTC.

This sequence joins TRBV10-3 and TRBJ2-3; 8 bases are shared with TRBD2. The CDR3 loop spans 14 amino acids. In germline, CDR1 is ENHRY, CDR2 SYGVKD. Unmatched junction bases numbered 1, after V lost 2 bases and J lost 3 bases. The CDR3 spells CAISETSGTDTQYF. The CDR3 nucleotides are TGTGCCATCAGTGAGACTAGCGGAACAGATACGCAGTATTTT.

The chain uses TRBV7-9 and TRBJ1-1; D unclear. The CDR3 runs to 15 residues. CDR1 and CDR2 from the germline V gene are SEHNR and FQNEAQ (reference sequence). V was shortened by 2 bases and J by 5 bases, with 15 bases between the two germline ends. CDR3 sequence reads: CASSLLPGRGTEAFF. The CDR3 DNA reads TGTGCCAGCAGCTTATTGCCCGGGCGGGGTACTGAAGCTTTCTTT.

The count of this clone is one. This chain links TRBV11-1 with TRBJ2-7; D may be TRBD2 (5 bases). Germline CDR1 is SGHAT and CDR2 is FQDESV (reference sequence). This CDR3 is 12 amino acids long. Trimming shortened V by 5 bases and J by 4 bases, and 9 bases separated the two germline ends. The CDR3 nucleotides read TGTGCCAGCAGCCCCAGCGGATACGAGCAGTACTTC. This sequence encodes CASSPSGYEQYF. The whole variable domain, filled in from reference TRBV11-1 and TRBJ2-7, reads EAEVAQSPRYKITEKSQAVAFWCDPISGHATLYWYRQILGQGPELLVQFQDESVVDDSQLPKDRFSAERLKGVDSTLKIQPAELGDSAMYLCASSPSGYEQYFGPGTRLTVT.

V and J are TRBV7-8 and TRBJ1-2; 11 bases fit TRBD1. In germline, CDR1 is SGHVS, CDR2 FQNEAQ. This CDR3 spans 16 amino acids. Trimming cost V 5 bases and J 4 bases; bases outside gene matches: 9. The CDR3 bases are TGTGCCAGCAGCACTATTAGGACAGGGGGCGCCTATGGCTACACCTTC. It yields the protein CASSTIRTGGAYGYTF.

The rearrangement links TRBV4-2 to TRBJ2-7; 12 bases fit TRBD2. Germline CDR1 is LGHNA and CDR2 is YNFKEQ. This CDR3 comprises 17 residues. V gave up 1 base and J gave up 3 bases; unmatched junction bases: 7. Written as DNA, the CDR3 is TGTGCCAGCAGCCAAGTAGGACTAGCGGGATCGGGCTACGAGCAGTACTTC. This translates into CASSQVGLAGSGYEQYF.

The chain combines TRBV4-3 with TRBJ2-1, with D possibly being TRBD1 (6 bases). V was cut by 0 bases and J by 7 bases, with 22 bases left in between. The CDR3 contains 18 residues. CDR1 is LGHNA, CDR2 YSLEER, per germline. CDR3 protein: CASSQEGLLGTLRNEQFF. The CDR3 DNA follows: TGCGCCAGCAGCCAAGAGGGGTTGTTGGGGACATTGAGGAATGAGCAGTTCTTC.

This clone occurred once. This rearrangement joins TRBV4-3 to TRBJ1-2, with 8 nucleotides matching TRBD1. Germline V CDR1 and CDR2: LGHNA, YSLEER. The CDR3 covers 14 residues. Trimming cost V 0 bases and J 8 bases; bases outside gene matches: 5. The CDR3, as DNA: TGCGCCAGCAGCCAAGAGACAGGGGCTTACGGCTACACCTTC. Translating it yields CASSQETGAYGYTF.

The chain joins TRBV7-2 to TRBJ2-5; D gene ambiguous. Judging by the DNA end, TRBJ2-7 fits better; the J call may be wrong. The CDR3 is made up of 12 amino acids. CDR1 and CDR2 from the germline V gene are SGHTA and FQGNSA. The CDR3 protein is CASSLARYEQYF. For the CDR3, the DNA is TGTGCCAGCAGCTTAGCGCGCTACGAGCAGTACTTC.

J is TRBJ1-1 and V is TRBV11-2; D uncertain. The CDR3 is 15 residues long. The ends were cut back, 0 bases at V and 3 bases at J, with 11 bases in the middle. CDR1 and CDR2 from the germline V gene are SGHAT and FQNNGV. The CDR3 reads CASSLEAHGYTEAFF. CDR3 bases: TGTGCCAGCAGCTTAGAGGCGCATGGGTACACTGAAGCTTTCTTT.

Only one count was recorded for this clone. The CDR3 DNA is TGTGCCAGCAGCCTACGGAGCCAACTGGGCACAGATACGCAGTATTTT. Its protein product is CASSLRSQLGTDTQYF. V gene TRBV11-3 combines with J gene TRBJ2-3; D is ambiguous. V lost 5 bases and J lost 1, with 16 bases in between. Germline V gives CDR1 SGHNT, CDR2 YENEEA. The CDR3 contains 16 residues.

This sequence joins TRBV5-5 and TRBJ1-1; TRBD1 matches at 7 bases. This CDR3 is 14 amino acids long. Trimming at V came to 5 bases and at J to 1 base, leaving 5 bases not matched to a gene. CDR1 is SGHKS and CDR2 is YYEKEE in the germline V gene (reference sequence). CDR3 region: CASRTGTANTEAFF. The DNA for the CDR3 is TGTGCCAGCAGAACCGGGACAGCGAACACTGAAGCTTTCTTT.